This TCR beta chain was sequenced in a study of cytomegalovirus exposure and HLA in healthy donors. Overall study findings and caveats: There were several of the most significant clusters that appeared linked to common viral pathogens in a later analysis.

As for this clone: The target antigen is unknown.

The germline V gene encodes CDR1 SGHRS and CDR2 YFSETQ. J lost 7 bases, V lost 0 bases, and 9 bases had no gene match. The CDR3 length is 17 residues. Primers for the PCR totalled 60 Vbeta and 13 Jbeta. Repertoires were generated with immunoSEQ multiplex PCR, while TCRdb's copy carries only in-frame clones and drops some. The data show 55,000 to 80,000 clones, 75% seen once. The TCR originated in a man between 65 and 79 years old in good health and CMV-seronegative. The V call is TRBV5-1, the J call TRBJ1-4; 10 positions match TRBD1. The source material was PBMCs. In nucleotides, the CDR3 is TGCGCCAGCAGCTTGGATCCCCCGGGACAGGGGTTTGAAAAACTGTTTTTT. As protein: CASSLDPPGQGFEKLFF.